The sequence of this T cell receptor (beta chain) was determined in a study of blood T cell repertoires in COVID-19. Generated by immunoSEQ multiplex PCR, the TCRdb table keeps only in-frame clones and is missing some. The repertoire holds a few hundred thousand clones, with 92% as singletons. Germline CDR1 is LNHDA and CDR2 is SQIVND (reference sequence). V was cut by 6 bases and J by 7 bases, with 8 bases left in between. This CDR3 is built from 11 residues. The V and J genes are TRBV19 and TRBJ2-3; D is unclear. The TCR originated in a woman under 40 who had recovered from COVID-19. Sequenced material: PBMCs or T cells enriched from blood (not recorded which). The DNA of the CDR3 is TGTGCCAGTAGCCATGAGAATACGCAGTATTTT. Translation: CASSHENTQYF. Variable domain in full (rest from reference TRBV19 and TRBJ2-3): DGGITQSPKYLFRKEGQNVTLSCEQNLNHDAMYWYRQDPGQGLRLIYYSQIVNDFQKGDIAEGYSVSREKKESFPLTVTSAQKNPTAFYLCASSHENTQYFGPGTRLTVL.